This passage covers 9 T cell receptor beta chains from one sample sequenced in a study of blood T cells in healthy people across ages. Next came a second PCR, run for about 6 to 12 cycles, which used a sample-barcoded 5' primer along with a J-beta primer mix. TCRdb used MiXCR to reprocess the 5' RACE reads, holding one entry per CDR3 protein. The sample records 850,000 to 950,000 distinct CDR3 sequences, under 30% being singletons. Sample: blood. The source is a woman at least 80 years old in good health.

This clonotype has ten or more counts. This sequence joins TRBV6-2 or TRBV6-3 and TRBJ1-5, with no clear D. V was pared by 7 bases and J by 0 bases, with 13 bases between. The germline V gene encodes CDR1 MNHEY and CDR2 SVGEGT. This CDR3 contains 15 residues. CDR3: CASTDPVGSNQPQHF. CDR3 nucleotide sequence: TGTGCCAGCACCGACCCCGTGGGTAGCAATCAGCCCCAGCATTTT.

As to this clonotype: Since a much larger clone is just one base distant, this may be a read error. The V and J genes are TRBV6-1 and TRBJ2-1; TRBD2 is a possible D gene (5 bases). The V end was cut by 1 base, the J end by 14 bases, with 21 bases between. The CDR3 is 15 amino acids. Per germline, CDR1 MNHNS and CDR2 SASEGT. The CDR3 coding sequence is TGTGCCAGCAGTGAAGACGGGGTAGTTGGGGATATGGAGTTCTTC. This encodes CASSEDGVVGDMEFF.

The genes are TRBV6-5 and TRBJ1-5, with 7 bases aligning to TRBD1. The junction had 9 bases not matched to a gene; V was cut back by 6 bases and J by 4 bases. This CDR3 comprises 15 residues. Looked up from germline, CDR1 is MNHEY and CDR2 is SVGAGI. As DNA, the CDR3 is TGTGCCAGCAGAGTCACAGGGGACCGAAATCAGCCCCAGCATTTT. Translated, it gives CASRVTGDRNQPQHF.

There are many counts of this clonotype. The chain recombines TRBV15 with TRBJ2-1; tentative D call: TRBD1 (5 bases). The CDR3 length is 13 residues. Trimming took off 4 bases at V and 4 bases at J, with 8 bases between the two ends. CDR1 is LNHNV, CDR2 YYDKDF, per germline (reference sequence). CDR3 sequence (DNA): TGTGCCACCAGCAACCAGGGATACAATGAGCAGTTCTTC. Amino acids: CATSNQGYNEQFF. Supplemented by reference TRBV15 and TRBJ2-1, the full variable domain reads DAMVIQNPRYQVTQFGKPVTLSCSQTLNHNVMYWYQQKSSQAPKLLFHYYDKDFNNEADTPDNFQSRRPNTSFCFLDIRSPGLGDTAMYLCATSNQGYNEQFFGPGTRLTVL.

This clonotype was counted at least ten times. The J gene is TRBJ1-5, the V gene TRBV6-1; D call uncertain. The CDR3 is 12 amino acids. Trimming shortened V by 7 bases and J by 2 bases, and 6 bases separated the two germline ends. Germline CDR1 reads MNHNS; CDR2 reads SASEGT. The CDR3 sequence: CASNLGNQPQHF. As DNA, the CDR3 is TGTGCCAGCAATTTGGGCAATCAGCCCCAGCATTTT.

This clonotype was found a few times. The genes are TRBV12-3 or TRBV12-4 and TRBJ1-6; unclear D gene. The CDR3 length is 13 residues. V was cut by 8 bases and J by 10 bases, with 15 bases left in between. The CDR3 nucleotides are TGTGCCAGCGTGGTTGGTGTCGGCTCACCCCTCCACTTT. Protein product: CASVVGVGSPLHF.

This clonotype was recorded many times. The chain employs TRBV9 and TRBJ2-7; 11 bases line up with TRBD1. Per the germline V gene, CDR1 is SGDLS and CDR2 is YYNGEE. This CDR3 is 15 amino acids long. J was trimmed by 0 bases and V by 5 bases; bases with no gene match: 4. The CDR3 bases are TGTGCCAGCAGTGGGGGACAGGGGGTCTCCTACGAGCAGTACTTC. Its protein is CASSGGQGVSYEQYF.

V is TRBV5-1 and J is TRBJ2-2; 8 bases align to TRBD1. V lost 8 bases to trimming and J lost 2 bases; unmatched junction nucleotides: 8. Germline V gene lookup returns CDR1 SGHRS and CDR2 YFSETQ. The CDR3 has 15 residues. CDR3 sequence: CASEQQGGNTGELFF. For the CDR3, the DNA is TGCGCCAGTGAACAACAGGGGGGAAACACCGGGGAGCTGTTTTTT.

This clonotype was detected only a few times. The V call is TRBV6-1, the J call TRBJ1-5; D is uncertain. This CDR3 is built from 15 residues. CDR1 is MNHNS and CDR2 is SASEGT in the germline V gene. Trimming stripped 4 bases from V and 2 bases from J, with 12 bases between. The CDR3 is CASSGHSLGNQPQHF. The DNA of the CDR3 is TGTGCCAGCAGTGGTCACAGCCTTGGCAATCAGCCCCAGCATTTT.